Each of the 14 T cell receptor beta chains below was sequenced from the same sample in a study of early T cells in non-severe SARS-CoV-2 infection. TCRdb processed the 5' RACE reads anew with MiXCR; each CDR3 protein has one entry. The data contain around 60,000 distinct CDR3 sequences, 20% to 25% of them seen just once; the ten biggest clones take up more than 15%. This material consisted of whole blood, taken at baseline. Every receptor here comes from an adult who was a healthcare worker with PCR-confirmed SARS-CoV-2 infection or an uninfected control (not recorded which).

This chain connects TRBV12-3 or TRBV12-4 to TRBJ2-7, with a possible D match to TRBD2 (6 bases). The CDR3 covers 14 residues. Trimming removed 2 bases from V and 4 bases from J, with 12 bases in between. DNA of the CDR3: TGTGCCAGCAGTTTACACGGGGGAGATTACGAGCAGTACTTC. Its translation: CASSLHGGDYEQYF.

This chain links TRBV20-1 with TRBJ2-5, with no clear D. The length of the CDR3 is 16 residues. V lost 6 bases, J lost 2 bases, and 22 bases lay in between. The V gene's germline CDR1 is DFQATT and CDR2 SNEGSKA (reference sequence). CDR3 nucleotides: TGCAGTGCAATACCCACGGACGGGCGGCTACAAGAGACCCAGTACTTC. Amino acids: CSAIPTDGRLQETQYF.

This clonotype showed up many times. V and J are TRBV6-1 and TRBJ2-5; tentatively, D is TRBD2 (5 bases). V lost 5 bases to trimming and J lost 5 bases, with 12 bases between them. The CDR3 has 13 residues. The germline V gene has CDR1 MNHNS and CDR2 SASEGT. CDR3 region: CASSRTRGETQYF. CDR3 DNA: TGTGCCAGCAGTAGGACGAGAGGGGAGACCCAGTACTTC.

For this clonotype: Given the absence of the conserved phenylalanine or tryptophan at the CDR3 end, a read error is likely. The chain couples TRBV29-1 to TRBJ1-1; D gene uncertain. The V gene lost 5 bases and the J gene lost 2 bases, with 6 bases spanning the gap. The CDR3 length is 11 residues. Germline CDR1 and CDR2: SQVTM and ANQGSEA. CDR3 protein: CSVIQNTEAFS. The CDR3 coding sequence is TGCAGCGTTATACAAAACACTGAAGCTTTCTCT.

This clonotype was observed a handful of times. V is TRBV7-3 and J is TRBJ2-1, with TRBD2 as a possible D gene (5 bases). Trimming took 8 bases from V and 6 from J, leaving 14 bases between them. CDR3 length equals 13 residues. Germline V gene lookup returns CDR1 SGHTA and CDR2 FQGTGA. This chain's CDR3 is CASALAGVNEQFF. The DNA for the CDR3 is TGTGCCAGCGCCCTAGCAGGAGTCAATGAGCAGTTCTTC.

In this sample, this clonotype turned up many times. The germline gene is not matched at one end of the junction; a read error may be the cause. The gene calls are TRBV6-6 and TRBJ1-2, with D possibly TRBD1 on 5 matching bases. The CDR3 is 11 residues long. Germline V gene data show CDR1 as MNHNY and CDR2 as SVGAGI (reference sequence). This CDR3 reads CASSYPGQTFF. CDR3 bases: TGTGCCAGCAGTTACCCAGGGCAAACCTTTTTC.

This clonotype was seen only a few times. J is TRBJ2-1 and V is TRBV29-1; D is possibly TRBD2 (5 bases). Germline V gives CDR1 SQVTM, CDR2 ANQGSEA. With 1 base removed from V and 9 bases from J, the gap between germline ends came to 10 bases. The CDR3 contains 12 residues. The CDR3: CSVEARSGEQFF. As DNA, the CDR3 is TGCAGCGTTGAAGCCCGGAGCGGTGAGCAGTTCTTC.

The chain recombines TRBV6-1 with TRBJ1-1; D remains ambiguous. Germline V gene lookup returns CDR1 MNHNS and CDR2 SASEGT. CDR3 length: 14 amino acids. Trimming took off 7 bases at V and 2 bases at J, with 14 bases between the two ends. CDR3 protein: CASILTLQNTEAFF. CDR3 bases: TGTGCCAGCATACTCACACTCCAAAACACTGAAGCTTTCTTT.

A note on this clonotype: The junction departs from the called germline gene at one end, perhaps through a read error. The chain uses TRBV10-2 and TRBJ2-1, with D unresolved. Germline values: CDR1 WSHSY, CDR2 SAAADI. This CDR3 has 16 residues. This CDR3 reads CASSDGSAASSDEQSF. In DNA, the CDR3 is TGCGCCAGCAGTGATGGTTCCGCGGCGTCTTCCGATGAGCAGTCCTTC.

This chain links TRBV7-6 with TRBJ2-1; TRBD1 might be the D (5 bases). Looked up from germline, CDR1 is SGHVS and CDR2 is FNYEAQ. Trimming stripped 5 bases from V and 0 bases from J, with 11 bases between. CDR3 size: 15 residues. CDR3 sequence reads: CASSLTVSSYNEQFF. The CDR3 DNA reads as TGTGCCAGCAGCCTGACAGTCAGCTCCTACAATGAGCAGTTCTTC.

The genes are TRBV18 and TRBJ2-1; 9 nucleotides match TRBD1. This CDR3 spans 13 amino acids. Trimming removed 4 bases from V and 8 bases from J; junction bases left unmatched: 3. CDR1 and CDR2 (germline): KGHSH, LQKENI. In DNA, the CDR3 is TGTGCCAGCTCACACCGGGACAGGGATGAGCAGTTCTTC. It encodes CASSHRDRDEQFF.

In this sample, this clonotype turned up a few times. The V call is TRBV10-3, the J call TRBJ2-7; D may match TRBD1 or TRBD2 (6 bases each). Trimming cost V 6 bases and J 2 bases, with 17 bases left between them. There are 15 residues in the CDR3. Germline V gene data show CDR1 as ENHRY and CDR2 as SYGVKD. CDR3 nucleotides: TGTGCCATCAGGGGGGGCCTTAAAGGGGCCTACGAGCAGTACTTC. It codes for CAIRGGLKGAYEQYF.

In this sample, this clonotype turned up a few times. An end of the junction does not agree with germline; a read error may underlie this. The chain uses TRBV7-9 and TRBJ2-5; weak D call: TRBD2 (5 bases). The germline CDR1 and CDR2 sequences are SEHNR and FQNEAQ (reference sequence). The CDR3 consists of 14 residues. CDR3 amino acids: CASSLAGLQETQYF. The CDR3 nucleotides are TGTGCCAGCAGCCTAGCAGGCTTACAAGAGACCCAGTACTTC.

This clonotype was counted a few times. The gene calls are TRBV7-6 and TRBJ1-4; 10 bases map to TRBD1. The CDR3 covers 16 residues. V lost 3 bases to trimming and J lost 7 bases; unmatched junction nucleotides: 8. Germline CDR1 and CDR2: SGHVS and FNYEAQ. CDR3 nucleotides: TGTGCCAGCAGCTTGGCTAGACAGGGGGCGGGTGAAAAACTGTTTTTT. Translated, it gives CASSLARQGAGEKLFF. The whole variable domain, remainder taken from reference TRBV7-6 and TRBJ1-4, is GAGVSQSPRYKVTKRGQDVALRCDPISGHVSLYWYRQALGQGPEFLTYFNYEAQQDKSGLPNDRFSAERPEGSISTLTIQRTEQRDSAMYRCASSLARQGAGEKLFFGSGTQLSVL.